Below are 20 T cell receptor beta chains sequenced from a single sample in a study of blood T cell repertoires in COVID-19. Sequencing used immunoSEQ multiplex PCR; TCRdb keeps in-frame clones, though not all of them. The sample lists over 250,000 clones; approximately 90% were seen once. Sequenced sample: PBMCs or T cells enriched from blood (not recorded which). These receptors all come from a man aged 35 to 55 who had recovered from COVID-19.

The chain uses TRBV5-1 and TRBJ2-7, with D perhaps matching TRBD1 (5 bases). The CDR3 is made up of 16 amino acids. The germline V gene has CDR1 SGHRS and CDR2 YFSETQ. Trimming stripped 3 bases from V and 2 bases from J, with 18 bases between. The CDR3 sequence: CASSSLLTWGAYEQYF. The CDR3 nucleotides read TGCGCCAGCAGCTCGCTACTAACCTGGGGCGCCTACGAGCAGTACTTC.

CDR3 protein: CASSLGGGASGRLNEQFF. CDR3 sequence (DNA): TGTGCCAGCAGCTTAGGGGGAGGGGCTAGCGGGAGACTCAATGAGCAGTTCTTC. V usage is TRBV7-9 and J usage is TRBJ2-1; 10 nucleotides line up with TRBD2. Germline-derived CDR1 and CDR2 are SEHNR and FQNEAQ (reference sequence). There are 18 residues in the CDR3. V lost 1 base, J lost 6 bases, and 12 bases stayed unmatched. Complete variable domain (other parts from reference TRBV7-9 and TRBJ2-1): DTGVSQNPRHKITKRGQNVTFRCDPISEHNRLYWYRQTLGQGPEFLTYFQNEAQLEKSRLLSDRFSAERPKGSFSTLEIQRTEQGDSAMYLCASSLGGGASGRLNEQFFGPGTRLTVL.

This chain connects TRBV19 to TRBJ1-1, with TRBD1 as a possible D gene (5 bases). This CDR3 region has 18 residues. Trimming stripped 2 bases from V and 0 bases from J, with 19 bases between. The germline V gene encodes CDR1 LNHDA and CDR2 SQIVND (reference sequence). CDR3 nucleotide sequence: TGTGCCAGTAGTATAACAAGACAGTCTGAGGCGTTGAACACTGAAGCTTTCTTT. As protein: CASSITRQSEALNTEAFF.

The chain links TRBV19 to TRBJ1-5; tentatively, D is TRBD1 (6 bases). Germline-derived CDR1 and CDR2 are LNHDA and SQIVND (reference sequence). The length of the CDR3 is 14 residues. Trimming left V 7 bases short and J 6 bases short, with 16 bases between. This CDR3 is CASKGVLGGQPQHF. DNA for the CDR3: TGTGCCAGTAAAGGGGTCCTAGGGGGTCAGCCCCAGCATTTT.

CDR3 DNA: TGTGCCAGCAGCTATCAAACTAGCGGGGCCTACAATGAGCAGTTCTTC. This gives the protein CASSYQTSGAYNEQFF. The V call is TRBV11-2, the J call TRBJ2-1; 10 bases are a match to TRBD2. The CDR3 consists of 16 residues. Germline V gives CDR1 SGHAT, CDR2 FQNNGV. The junction had 5 bases not matched to a gene; V was cut back by 4 bases and J by 2 bases.

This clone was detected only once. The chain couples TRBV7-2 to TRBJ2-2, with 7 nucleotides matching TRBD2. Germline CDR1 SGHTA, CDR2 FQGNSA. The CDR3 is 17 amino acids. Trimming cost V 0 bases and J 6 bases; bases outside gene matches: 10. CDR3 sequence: CASSLALVAGVAGELFF. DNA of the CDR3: TGTGCCAGCAGCTTAGCGCTTGTGGCGGGAGTGGCCGGGGAGCTGTTTTTT.

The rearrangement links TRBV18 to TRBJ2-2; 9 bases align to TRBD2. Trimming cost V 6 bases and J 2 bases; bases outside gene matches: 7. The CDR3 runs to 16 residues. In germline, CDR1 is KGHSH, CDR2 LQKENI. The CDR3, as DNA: TGTGCCAGCTCTGCGGCTAGCGGGATAAACACCGGGGAGCTGTTTTTT. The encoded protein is CASSAASGINTGELFF.

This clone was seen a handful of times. Written as DNA, the CDR3 is TGTGCCAGCAGTTATGTACAGGGGAATCAGCCCCAGCATTTT. The encoded protein is CASSYVQGNQPQHF. The V gene is TRBV28, the J gene TRBJ1-5, with 7 bases that match TRBD1. V was pared by 4 bases and J by 4 bases, with 4 bases of the junction left unmatched. The CDR3 runs 14 residues. Germline V CDR1 and CDR2: MDHEN, SYDVKM.

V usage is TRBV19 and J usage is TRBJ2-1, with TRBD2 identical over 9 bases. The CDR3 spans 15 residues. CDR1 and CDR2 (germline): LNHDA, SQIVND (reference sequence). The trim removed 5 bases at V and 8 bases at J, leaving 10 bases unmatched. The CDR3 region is CASSLSGRKSDEQFF. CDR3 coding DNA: TGTGCCAGTAGTCTTAGCGGGAGAAAATCCGATGAGCAGTTCTTC.

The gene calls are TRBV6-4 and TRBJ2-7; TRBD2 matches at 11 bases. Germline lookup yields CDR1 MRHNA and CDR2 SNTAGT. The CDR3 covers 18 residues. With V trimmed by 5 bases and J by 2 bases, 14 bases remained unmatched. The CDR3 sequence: CASSTKNSGGAPPYEQYF. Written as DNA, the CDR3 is TGTGCCAGCAGTACAAAAAATAGCGGGGGGGCCCCCCCCTACGAGCAGTACTTC.

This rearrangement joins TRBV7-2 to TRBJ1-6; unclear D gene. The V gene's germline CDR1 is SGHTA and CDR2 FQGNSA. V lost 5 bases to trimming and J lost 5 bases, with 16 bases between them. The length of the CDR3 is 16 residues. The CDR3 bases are TGTGCCAGCAGCGATTCCAGTGCGAGGGATAATTCACCCCTCCACTTT. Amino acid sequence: CASSDSSARDNSPLHF.

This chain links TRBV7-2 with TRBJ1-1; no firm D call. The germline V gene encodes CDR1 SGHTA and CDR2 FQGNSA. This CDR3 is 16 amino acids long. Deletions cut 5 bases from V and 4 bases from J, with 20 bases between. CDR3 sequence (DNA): TGTGCCAGCAGCCCAGGTCAAGGAAGGCTGAGCACTGAAGCTTTCTTT. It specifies CASSPGQGRLSTEAFF.

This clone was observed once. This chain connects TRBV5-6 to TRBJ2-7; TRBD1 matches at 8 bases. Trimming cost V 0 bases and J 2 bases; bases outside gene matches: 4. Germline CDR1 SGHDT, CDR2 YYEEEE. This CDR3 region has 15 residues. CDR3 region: CASSLGQGLTYEQYF. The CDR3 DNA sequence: TGTGCCAGCAGCTTGGGACAGGGGCTGACCTACGAGCAGTACTTC.

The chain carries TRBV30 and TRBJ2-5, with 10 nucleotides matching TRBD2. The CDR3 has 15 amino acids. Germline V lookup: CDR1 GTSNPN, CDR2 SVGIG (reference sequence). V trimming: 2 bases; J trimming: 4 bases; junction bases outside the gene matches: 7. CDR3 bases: TGTGCCTGGAGTTACAGCGGGGGGGCCTCAGAGACCCAGTACTTC. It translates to CAWSYSGGASETQYF.

CDR3 sequence: CASSLSDRYYEQYF. The CDR3 DNA reads TGTGCCAGCAGTTTATCGGACAGATACTACGAGCAGTACTTC. The gene calls are TRBV27 and TRBJ2-7; possibly TRBD1 for D (6 bases). The CDR3 totals 14 residues. Deletions cut 0 bases from V and 3 bases from J, with 9 bases between. Germline lookup yields CDR1 MNHEY and CDR2 SMNVEV (reference sequence).

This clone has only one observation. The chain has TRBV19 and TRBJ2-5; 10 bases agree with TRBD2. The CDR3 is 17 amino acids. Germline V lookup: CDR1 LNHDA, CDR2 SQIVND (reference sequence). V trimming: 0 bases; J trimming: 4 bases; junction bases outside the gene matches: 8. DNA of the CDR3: TGTGCCAGTAGTATAGACAGGGCGAGCGGGGGGGGAGAGACCCAGTACTTC. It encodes CASSIDRASGGGETQYF.

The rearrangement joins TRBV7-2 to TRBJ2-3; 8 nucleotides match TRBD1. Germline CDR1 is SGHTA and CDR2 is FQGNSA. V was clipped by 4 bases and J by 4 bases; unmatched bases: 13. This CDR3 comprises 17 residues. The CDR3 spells CASSSRGDRGNADTQYF. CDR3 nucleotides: TGTGCCAGCAGCTCCCGAGGAGACAGGGGAAATGCAGATACGCAGTATTTT.

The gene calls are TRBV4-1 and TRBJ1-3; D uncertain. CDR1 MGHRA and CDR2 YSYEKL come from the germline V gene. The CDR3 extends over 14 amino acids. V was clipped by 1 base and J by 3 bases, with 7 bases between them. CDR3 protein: CASSQAGFGNTIYF. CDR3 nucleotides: TGCGCCAGCAGCCAAGCGGGATTTGGAAACACCATATATTTT.

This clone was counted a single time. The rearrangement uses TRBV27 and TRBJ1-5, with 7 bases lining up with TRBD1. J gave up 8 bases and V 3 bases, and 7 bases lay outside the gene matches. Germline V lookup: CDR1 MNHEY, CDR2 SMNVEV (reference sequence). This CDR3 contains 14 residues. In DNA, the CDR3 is TGTGCCAGCAGTTTTTTACAGGGGATTGAGCCCCAGCATTTT. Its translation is CASSFLQGIEPQHF.

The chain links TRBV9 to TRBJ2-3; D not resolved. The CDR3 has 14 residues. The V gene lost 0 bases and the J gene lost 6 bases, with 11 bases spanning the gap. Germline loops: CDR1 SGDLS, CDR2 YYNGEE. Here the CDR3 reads CASSVAGIGDTQYF. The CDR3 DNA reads TGTGCCAGCAGCGTAGCCGGTATCGGGGATACGCAGTATTTT.